These 19 T cell receptor beta chains were all obtained from the same sample, sequenced in a study of T cells expressing NK-cell markers. From the 5' RACE reads, TCRdb lists one entry per CDR3 protein and no DNA. This sample's clone table lists 160,000 or so distinct CDR3 sequences. Sequenced input: blood T cells: a sorted CD56 or NKG2C T cell subset, CD4+ or CD8+ T cells, or bulk PBMC T cells (not recorded which). These receptors came from a woman aged 18-70 years in good health.

The chain recombines TRBV2 with TRBJ2-1; TCRdb gives TRBD1 as the D gene, but with no DNA this cannot be confirmed. CDR3 size: 16 residues. Germline V gives CDR1 SNHLY, CDR2 FYNNEI. The CDR3 spells CASAPSGSSSYNEQFF. Complete variable domain (other parts from reference TRBV2 and TRBJ2-1): EPEVTQTPSHQVTQMGQEVILRCVPISNHLYFYWYRQILGQKVEFLVSFYNNEISEKSEIFDDQFSVERPDGSNFTLKIRSTKLEDSAMYFCASAPSGSSSYNEQFFGPGTRLTVL.

This chain uses TRBV6-5 with TRBJ2-1; TCRdb outputs TRBD2, but without DNA this stays unchecked. The CDR3 length is 16 residues. From germline, CDR1 is MNHEY and CDR2 SVGAGI. CDR3 sequence: CASSYSGVAGSNEQFF.

The V and J genes are TRBV6-1 and TRBJ1-1; checking the TCRdb D call of TRBD1 is not possible without DNA. The CDR3 has 15 residues. The germline gives CDR1 MNHNS, CDR2 SASEGT. Here the CDR3 reads CASSTGQGWNTEAFF.

The chain carries TRBV12-3 or TRBV12-4 and TRBJ1-2; TCRdb's assignment of TRBD1 cannot be checked, as there is no DNA. The CDR3 contains 15 residues. CDR3 region: CASNRGTEGRYGYTF.

This chain uses TRBV2 with TRBJ2-4; TCRdb selects TRBD2, and the lack of DNA leaves this call unchecked. Per the germline V gene, CDR1 is SNHLY and CDR2 is FYNNEI. The CDR3 consists of 17 residues. CDR3 in amino acids: CASSPSGLPAAKNIQYF.

This CDR3 is CSARELGRGHGYGYTF. The chain has TRBV20-1 and TRBJ1-2; TCRdb calls TRBD1, which cannot be checked without DNA. Germline V gene sequence: CDR1 DFQATT, CDR2 SNEGSKA (reference sequence). The CDR3 extends over 16 amino acids.

V and J are TRBV4-2 and TRBJ1-1. Per the germline V gene, CDR1 is LGHNA and CDR2 is YNFKEQ. This CDR3 is 14 amino acids long. This CDR3 reads CASSPRGGKTEAFF.

The chain recombines TRBV5-1 with TRBJ2-7. Germline CDR1 SGHRS, CDR2 YFSETQ. This CDR3 is built from 14 residues. The CDR3 sequence is CASSRTAEPYEQYF.

The chain combines TRBV24-1 with TRBJ2-5; there is no DNA to check the TCRdb D call of TRBD1. Germline CDR1 is KGHDR and CDR2 is SFDVKD. This CDR3 region has 13 residues. The CDR3 loop reads CATRDTNQETQYF.

The chain has TRBV27 and TRBJ2-7; TCRdb names TRBD2, which stays unverified in the absence of DNA. The CDR3 extends over 17 amino acids. The germline V gene encodes CDR1 MNHEY and CDR2 SMNVEV (reference sequence). The CDR3: CASSLLGLAGSSYEQYF.

The chain couples TRBV10-3 to TRBJ2-5; there is no DNA to check the TCRdb D call of TRBD1. Germline CDR1 ENHRY, CDR2 SYGVKD. The CDR3 extends over 14 amino acids. The CDR3 sequence: CAISGGQGKETQYF.

The chain carries TRBV20-1 and TRBJ2-7; TCRdb returns TRBD1, unconfirmable since there is no DNA. Germline lookup yields CDR1 DFQATT and CDR2 SNEGSKA (reference sequence). CDR3 length: 14 amino acids. The CDR3 sequence: CSARDRDRLHEQYF.

The rearrangement links TRBV29-1 to TRBJ2-7; TCRdb gives TRBD1 as the D gene, but with no DNA this cannot be confirmed. The CDR3 length is 12 residues. Germline V gene sequence: CDR1 SQVTM, CDR2 ANQGSEA. This CDR3 reads CSAGQHSYEQYF.

This chain connects TRBV20-1 to TRBJ2-3; TCRdb lists TRBD1, though no DNA is available to test this call. CDR3 length: 15 residues. CDR1 DFQATT and CDR2 SNEGSKA come from the germline V gene (reference sequence). CDR3: CSAALTGGFTDTQYF.

The gene calls are TRBV5-1 and TRBJ2-7; the TCRdb call, TRBD1, lacks DNA for checking. The CDR3 is 14 amino acids. Germline CDR1 reads SGHRS; CDR2 reads YFSETQ. The chain's CDR3 is CASSFLGGTYEQYF.

The chain employs TRBV5-1 and TRBJ1-6; TCRdb lists TRBD1, though no DNA is available to test this call. There are 16 residues in the CDR3. CDR1 is SGHRS, CDR2 YFSETQ, per germline. The CDR3 loop is CASRRGQGAYNSPLHF.

This chain uses TRBV6-4 with TRBJ2-7; TCRdb's D call, TRBD2, is unchecked because there is no DNA. This CDR3 has 16 residues. Germline lookup yields CDR1 MRHNA and CDR2 SNTAGT. The CDR3 region is CASSDSSREAYYEQYF.

CDR3 loop: CASSLRAETGEQYF. The genes are TRBV7-9 and TRBJ2-7. The germline gives CDR1 SEHNR, CDR2 FQNEAQ (reference sequence). The CDR3 spans 14 residues.

The chain recombines TRBV10-3 with TRBJ2-7; with no DNA, the TCRdb D assignment of TRBD1 cannot be verified. Germline assignment: CDR1 ENHRY and CDR2 SYGVKD. The length of the CDR3 is 14 residues. CDR3 residues: CAISDPGTGVEQYF.